The clone carrying this T cell receptor (beta chain) was seen a handful of times. Its specificity is unknown. The CDR3 is made up of 16 amino acids. J lost 4 bases, V lost 6 bases, and 14 bases had no gene match. CDR1 is MNHEY and CDR2 is SVGAGI in the germline V gene. Multiplex PCR with BIOMED2 TRB-A/B primer pools amplified TRB rearrangements. From the multiplex PCR reads, TCRdb called clonotypes with MiXCR, one entry per CDR3 protein. The sample includes about 15,000 distinct CDR3 sequences, about 29% of them seen just once. This specimen belongs to a study of T and B cells in COVID-19 patients. About the research overall: Blood was sampled from COVID-19 patients who were either actively infected or recovered. Active-infection patients were older, median roughly 73 years, than recovered patients, median approximately 36 years. Nine tenths of the roughly 20 active-infection patients had comorbidities associated with unfavorable COVID-19 outcome.

From blood, about 240-550 ng of genomic DNA served as TRB template. The study's findings and limits: Active COVID-19 showed highly clonal TRB repertoires; recovery showed diversity and richness above healthy donors.

The genes are TRBV6-5 and TRBJ2-7; TRBD2 matches at 8 bases. The sequence was collected from a human donor who had recovered from COVID-19. The sequencing sample was made of blood. CDR3 nucleotides: TGTGCCAGCAGCCTAACGTCTAGCGGGCACACTTACGAGCAGTACTTC. Translation gives CASSLTSSGHTYEQYF.